This TCR beta chain stems from a study of blood T cell repertoires in COVID-19 (TCRdb year 2020). Looking at the study overall: Samples from collaborators originated in the United States, Italy and Spain and spanned both the acute and convalescent phases of COVID-19. The prospective study material was composed of cDNA or gDNA derived from T cells, B-cell-depleted T cells, or PBMCs. Subjects who had been exposed to COVID-19, were actively infected with it, or had recovered from it provided the deeply sampled blood TCRbeta repertoires that made up the dataset. The repertoires were released in a freely available public database meant as a resource for research on the immune response to SARS-CoV-2. The samples were drawn from the first 160 participants of the ongoing ImmuneRACE study and from 950 to 1,500 subjects provided by 6 global collaborators. The sample metadata nearly always contained a de-identified subject ID, COVID-19 status, age in years and sex. HLA class I and class II types, where available, came from metadata supplied by the sample provider rather than from assay-based typing. The paper as a whole reports these results and caveats: How much clinical and demographic metadata was included differed by source and by participant, and the metadata was provided uncurated.

Each collaborating institution followed its own protocols to collect whole blood in K2EDTA tubes. For TCRbeta analysis, collaborator samples were shipped as frozen whole blood, as isolated PBMCs, or as DNA extracted from either sample type. With regard to this clone: There is no known antigen for this receptor. The sample holds no much larger clone one base away, and base qualities are not on file.

The junction carries 2 bases between V and J, which are trimmed by 9 bases and 6 bases respectively. Sequences KGHDR (CDR1) and SFDVKD (CDR2) are obtained from the germline V gene. Including cysteine and phenylalanine, the CDR3 has 9 amino acids. Only the CDR3 part of the read is kept: 27 bases, read in frame from the first base. The immunoSEQ Assay, a bias-controlled multiplex PCR, was used to amplify TCRbeta CDR3 regions from genomic DNA. For the original study's pipeline: The number of nucleated cells in each sample was estimated from the amplification of reference gene primers within the assay. To quantify the absolute abundance of each unique TCRbeta CDR3 rearrangement, sequence reads were collapsed and filtered. Productive Simpson clonality was computed per sample as the square root of Simpson's diversity index over productive rearrangements. Here the immuneACCESS table is served through TCRdb, limited to in-frame sequences with V and J called. Missing clones are a known gap in these copies; in checked studies unresolved V genes cover under half, and the rest lacks a known reason. V, J and clone size are taken as reported in that table, and D and trimming were inferred from the DNA itself. Recorded for this sample are roughly 390,000 clones; around 84% of them occurred a single time. Jointly, the top ten make up 3.5% to 4% of the sample.

This clonotype was obtained from a young woman with acute or convalescent COVID-19. The rearranged chain carries TRBV24-1 and TRBJ1-3; there is no confident call for the D gene. Sequenced: peripheral blood. The CDR3 reads as follows: CATQNTIYF. The nucleotide sequence is TGTGCCACCCAAAACACCATATATTTT.